This T cell receptor (beta chain) was found in a study of Ad26.COV2.S vaccination and SARS-CoV-2 variants. Deletions cut 4 bases from V and 9 bases from J, with 13 bases between. From germline, CDR1 is SGHRS and CDR2 YFSETQ. The CDR3 covers 12 residues. Clones were read by immunoSEQ multiplex PCR, and TCRdb kept only the in-frame ones, dropping some. This sample yields about 480,000 clones, of which roughly nine tenths are seen a single time; 9.5% to 15% belongs to the top ten. Sample treatment: about 20 received Ad26.COV2.S at low or high dose, single or two shots; several received placebo; per-sample allocation not given. Day 63 following the first vaccine or placebo injection was when the samples were taken. It was an adult aged 18-55 years in Boston who was the donor. This clone was seen only a few times.

The chain uses TRBV5-1 and TRBJ1-2; unclear D gene. This receptor was taken from a person aged 18 to 59 who received the Ad26.COV2.S COVID-19 vaccine or a placebo. The sample was peripheral blood, taken in a trial of Ad26.COV2.S vaccine versus placebo. In DNA, the CDR3 is TGCGCCAGCAGCGATCACCGCGGGAGCTACACCTTC. Encoded protein: CASSDHRGSYTF.